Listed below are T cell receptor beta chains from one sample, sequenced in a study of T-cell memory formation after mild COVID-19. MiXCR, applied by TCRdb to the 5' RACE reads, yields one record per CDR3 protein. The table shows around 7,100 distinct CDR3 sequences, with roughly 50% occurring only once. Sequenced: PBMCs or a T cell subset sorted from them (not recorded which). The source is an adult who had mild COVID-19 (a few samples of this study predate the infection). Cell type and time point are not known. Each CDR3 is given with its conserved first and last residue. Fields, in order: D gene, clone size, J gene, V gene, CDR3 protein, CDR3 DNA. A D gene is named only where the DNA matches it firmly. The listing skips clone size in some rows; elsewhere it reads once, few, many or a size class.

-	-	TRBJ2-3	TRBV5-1	CASSLGLFGERIDTQYF	TGCGCCAGCAGCTTGGGTCTGTTTGGGGAAAGAATAGATACGCAGTATTTT
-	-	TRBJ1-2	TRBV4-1	CASSQDSGADYGYTF	TGCGCCAGCAGCCAAGACTCAGGGGCGGACTATGGCTACACCTTC
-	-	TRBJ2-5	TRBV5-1	CASPYIEETQYF	TGCGCCAGCCCCTATATTGAAGAGACCCAGTACTTC
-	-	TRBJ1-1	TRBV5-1	CASSYEGNTEAFF	TGCGCCAGCAGTTATGAGGGGAACACTGAAGCTTTCTTT
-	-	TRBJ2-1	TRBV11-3	CASSPTPRLPYNEQFF	TGTGCCAGCAGCCCAACCCCTAGGCTCCCCTACAATGAGCAGTTCTTC
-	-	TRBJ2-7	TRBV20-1	CSAERDTNSYEQYF	TGCAGTGCTGAAAGGGACACAAACTCCTACGAGCAGTACTTC
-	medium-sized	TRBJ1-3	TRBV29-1	CSVDVQEDPVDTIYF	TGCAGCGTTGATGTACAGGAGGACCCCGTGGACACCATATATTTT
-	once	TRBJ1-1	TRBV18	CASSPLSDLTEAFF	TGTGCCAGCTCACCACTTTCGGACCTCACTGAAGCTTTCTTT
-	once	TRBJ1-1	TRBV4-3	CASSQGFGFTEAFF	TGCGCCAGCAGCCAAGGGTTCGGGTTCACTGAAGCTTTCTTT
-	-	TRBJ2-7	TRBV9	CASSVGKHSYEQYF	TGTGCCAGCAGCGTAGGCAAGCACTCCTACGAGCAGTACTTC
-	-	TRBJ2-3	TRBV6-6	CASSYGLVRITDTQYF	TGTGCCAGCAGTTACGGTCTAGTGAGAATCACAGATACGCAGTATTTT
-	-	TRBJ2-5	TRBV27	CATLLTAGRVETQYF	TGTGCCACCCTCTTGACAGCAGGGCGGGTCGAGACCCAGTACTTC
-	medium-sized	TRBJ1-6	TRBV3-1	CASSPPQYSPLHF	TGTGCCAGCAGCCCTCCCCAGTACTCACCCCTCCACTTT
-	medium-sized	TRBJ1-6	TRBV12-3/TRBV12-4	CASRRGSYNSPLHF	TGTGCCAGCCGCCGCGGCTCCTATAATTCACCCCTCCACTTT
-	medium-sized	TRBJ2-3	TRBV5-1	CASSLVGGGTDTQYF	TGCGCCAGCAGCTTGGTTGGGGGCGGCACAGATACGCAGTATTTT
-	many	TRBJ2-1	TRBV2	CAGTGSSYNEQFF	TGTGCCGGCACAGGGAGCTCCTACAATGAGCAGTTCTTC
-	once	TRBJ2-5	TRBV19	CASSIEWTAETQYF	TGTGCCAGTAGTATTGAGTGGACAGCCGAGACCCAGTACTTC
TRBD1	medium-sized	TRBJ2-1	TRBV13	CASSLTGGSYNEQFF	TGTGCCAGCAGCCTAACAGGGGGTTCGTACAATGAGCAGTTCTTC
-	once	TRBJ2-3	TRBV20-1	CSARAPRGGAIDTQYF	TGCAGTGCTAGAGCCCCTAGGGGGGGGGCGATAGATACGCAGTATTTT
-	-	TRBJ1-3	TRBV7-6	CASSPSGPRGSGNTIYF	TGTGCCAGCAGCCCTTCCGGCCCAAGGGGCTCTGGAAACACCATATATTTT